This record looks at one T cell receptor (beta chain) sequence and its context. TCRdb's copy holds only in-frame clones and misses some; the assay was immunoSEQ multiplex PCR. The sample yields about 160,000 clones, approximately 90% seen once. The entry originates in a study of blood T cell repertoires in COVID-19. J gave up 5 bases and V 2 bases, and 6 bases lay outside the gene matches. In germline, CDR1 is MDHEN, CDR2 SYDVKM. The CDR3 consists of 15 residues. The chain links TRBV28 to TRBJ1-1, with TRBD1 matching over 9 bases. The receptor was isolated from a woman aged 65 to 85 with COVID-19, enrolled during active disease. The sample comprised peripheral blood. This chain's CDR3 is CASSLPTGTGTEAFF. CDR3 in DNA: TGTGCCAGCAGTTTACCTACCGGGACAGGGACTGAAGCTTTCTTT.